This TCR beta chain was profiled in a study of HIV-infected patients and healthy controls. Study results and caveats: HIV+ repertoires were severely depleted of MAIT alpha-chain CDR3s, unlike healthy controls. Size-matched repertoire data failed to replicate the apparent Gini index recovery after therapy in HIV-infected patients.

V lost 6 bases to trimming and J lost 5 bases, with 20 bases between them. This CDR3 is built from 14 residues. Germline V gives CDR1 DFQATT, CDR2 SNEGSKA (reference sequence). Roughly three months, about 14 weeks, into antiretroviral therapy, follow-up blood was collected. No cell fractionation was done, so the repertoire covers all unsorted peripheral blood T cells. An approximately 2.5 ml peripheral blood sample was taken for RNA. Reverse transcription used about 500 ng RNA and constant-region primers for alpha and beta. Using multiplexing indices, alpha and beta chain libraries were generated apart by chain-specific third strand synthesis. A 12-nucleotide barcode per molecule came from two concatenated random hexamers added pre-amplification. MiXCR was run by TCRdb on the 5' RACE reads, yielding one entry per CDR3 protein. Of around 11,000 distinct CDR3 sequences listed, about 6.5% are singletons.

With respect to this clonotype: The antigen is undetermined.

Sample: blood, taken during antiretroviral therapy. The chain carries TRBV20-1 and TRBJ2-7, with a possible D match to TRBD2 (6 bases). The source is an adult with HIV infection. The donor label of this sample is uncertain. The CDR3 bases are TGCAGTGCCCGCGTGGAGGGGCAAAGAAACGAGCAGTACTTC. Protein sequence: CSARVEGQRNEQYF.